This TCR beta chain is drawn from a study of T cell responses to AZD1222 COVID-19 vaccine. Sequencing was performed with immunoSEQ multiplex PCR; in TCRdb, only in-frame clones are kept and a portion is missing. The table records about 100,000 clones, about nine tenths of them present only once. Germline trimming cut 3 bases from V and 3 bases from J; bases unmatched to any gene: 3. Germline-derived CDR1 and CDR2 are SGHAT and FQNNGV. CDR3 length: 16 amino acids. A note on this clone: What it binds is unknown.

Study-level results: Spike-specific TCR breadth rose after two AZD1222 doses, and depth rose as well.

The chain combines TRBV11-2 with TRBJ2-6; 9 nucleotides agree with TRBD2. This specimen was peripheral blood, taken on day 0 of AZD1222 vaccination. This TCR was recovered from an adult in good health. CDR3 bases: TGTGCCAGCAGCTTTGCTAGCGGGATTGGGGCCAACGTCCTGACTTTC. Encoded protein: CASSFASGIGANVLTF.